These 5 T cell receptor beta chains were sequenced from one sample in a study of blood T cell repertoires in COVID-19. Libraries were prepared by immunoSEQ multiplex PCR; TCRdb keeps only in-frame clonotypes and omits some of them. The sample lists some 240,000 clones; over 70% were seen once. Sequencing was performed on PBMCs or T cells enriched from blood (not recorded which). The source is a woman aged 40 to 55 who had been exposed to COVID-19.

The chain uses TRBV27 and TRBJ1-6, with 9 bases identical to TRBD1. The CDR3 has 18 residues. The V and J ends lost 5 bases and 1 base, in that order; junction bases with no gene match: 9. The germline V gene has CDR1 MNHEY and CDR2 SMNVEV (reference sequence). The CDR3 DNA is TGTGCCAGCAGTGGGACAGGGTCTACAAGGTCCTATAATTCACCCCTCCACTTT. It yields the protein CASSGTGSTRSYNSPLHF.

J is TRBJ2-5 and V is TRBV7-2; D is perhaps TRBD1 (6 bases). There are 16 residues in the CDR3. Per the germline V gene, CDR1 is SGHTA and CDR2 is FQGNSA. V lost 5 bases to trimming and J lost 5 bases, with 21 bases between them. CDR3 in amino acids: CASSSTGTRRPETQYF. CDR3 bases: TGTGCCAGCAGCAGCACCGGGACACGTCGGCCTGAGACCCAGTACTTC.

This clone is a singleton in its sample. As DNA, the CDR3 is TGTGCCAGCAGCTTAGGCCGGACAGGGCGGAGCACAGATACGCAGTATTTT. This encodes CASSLGRTGRSTDTQYF. The rearrangement links TRBV11-2 to TRBJ2-3, with 8 positions matching TRBD1. Germline CDR1 SGHAT, CDR2 FQNNGV. J lost 0 bases, V lost 1 base, and 6 bases had no gene match. This CDR3 contains 17 residues.

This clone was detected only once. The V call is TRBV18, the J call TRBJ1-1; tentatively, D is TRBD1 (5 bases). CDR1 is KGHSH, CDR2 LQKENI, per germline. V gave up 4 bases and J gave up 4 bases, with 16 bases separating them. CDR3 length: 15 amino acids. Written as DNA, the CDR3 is TGTGCCAGCTCACTTTCGGCGGGGGAGGGCACTGAAGCTTTCTTT. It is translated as CASSLSAGEGTEAFF. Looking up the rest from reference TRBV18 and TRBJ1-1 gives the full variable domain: NAGVMQNPRHLVRRRGQEARLRCSPMKGHSHVYWYRQLPEEGLKFMVYLQKENIIDESGMPKERFSAEFPKEGPSILRIQQVVRGDSAAYFCASSLSAGEGTEAFFGQGTRLTVV.

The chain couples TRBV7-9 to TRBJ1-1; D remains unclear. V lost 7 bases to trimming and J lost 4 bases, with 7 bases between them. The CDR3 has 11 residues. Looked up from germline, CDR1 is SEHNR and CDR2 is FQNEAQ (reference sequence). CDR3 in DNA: TGTGCCAGCAACTTCGGCACTGAAGCTTTCTTT. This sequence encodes CASNFGTEAFF.